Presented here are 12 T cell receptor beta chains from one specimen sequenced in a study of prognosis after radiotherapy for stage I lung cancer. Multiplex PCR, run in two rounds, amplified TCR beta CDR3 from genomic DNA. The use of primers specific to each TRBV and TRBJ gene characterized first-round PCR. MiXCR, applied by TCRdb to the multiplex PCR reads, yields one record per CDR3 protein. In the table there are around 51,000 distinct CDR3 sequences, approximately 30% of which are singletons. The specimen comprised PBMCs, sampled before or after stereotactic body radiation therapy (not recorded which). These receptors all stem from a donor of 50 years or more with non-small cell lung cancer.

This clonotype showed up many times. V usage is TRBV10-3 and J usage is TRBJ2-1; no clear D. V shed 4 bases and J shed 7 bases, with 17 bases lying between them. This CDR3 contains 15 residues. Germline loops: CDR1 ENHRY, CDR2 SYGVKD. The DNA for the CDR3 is TGTGCCATCAGTGCCAGGATCGCCGACCGAAATGAGCAGTTCTTC. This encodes CAISARIADRNEQFF.

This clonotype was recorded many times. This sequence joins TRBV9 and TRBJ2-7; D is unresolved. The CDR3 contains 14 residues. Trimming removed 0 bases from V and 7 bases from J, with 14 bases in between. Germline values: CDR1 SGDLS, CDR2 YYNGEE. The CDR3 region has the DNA TGTGCCAGCAGCGTAGAGTCGCGGAGTCGAGAGCAGTACTTC. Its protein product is CASSVESRSREQYF.

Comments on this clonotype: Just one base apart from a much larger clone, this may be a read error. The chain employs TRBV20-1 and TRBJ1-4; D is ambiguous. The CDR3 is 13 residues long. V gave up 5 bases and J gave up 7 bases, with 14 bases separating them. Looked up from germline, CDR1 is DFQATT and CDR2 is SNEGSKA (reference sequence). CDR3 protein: CSAGEGVFEKLFF. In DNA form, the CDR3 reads TGCAGTGCTGGCGAGGGTGTGTTTGAAAAACTGTTTTTT.

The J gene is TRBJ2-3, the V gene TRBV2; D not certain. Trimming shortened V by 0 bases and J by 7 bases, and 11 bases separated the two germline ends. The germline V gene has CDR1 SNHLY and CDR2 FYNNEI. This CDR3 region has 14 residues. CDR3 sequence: CASSEALQTYTQYF. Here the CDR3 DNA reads TGTGCCAGCAGTGAAGCACTCCAGACTTATACGCAGTATTTT.

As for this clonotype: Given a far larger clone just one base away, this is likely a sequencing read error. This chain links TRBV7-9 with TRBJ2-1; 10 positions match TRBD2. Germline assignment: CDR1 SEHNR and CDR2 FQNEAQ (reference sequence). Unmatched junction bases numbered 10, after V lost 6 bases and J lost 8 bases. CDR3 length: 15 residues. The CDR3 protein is CASSKGLAVVYEQFF. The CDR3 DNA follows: TGTGCCAGCAGTAAAGGACTAGCGGTAGTCTATGAGCAGTTCTTC.

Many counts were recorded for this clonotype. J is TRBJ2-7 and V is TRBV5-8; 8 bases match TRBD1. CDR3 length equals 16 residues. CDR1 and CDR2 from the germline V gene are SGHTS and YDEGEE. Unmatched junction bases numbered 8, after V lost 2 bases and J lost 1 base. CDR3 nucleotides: TGTGCCAGCAGCTTCCCGACAGGGGCGGGATCCTACGAGCAGTACTTC. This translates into CASSFPTGAGSYEQYF.

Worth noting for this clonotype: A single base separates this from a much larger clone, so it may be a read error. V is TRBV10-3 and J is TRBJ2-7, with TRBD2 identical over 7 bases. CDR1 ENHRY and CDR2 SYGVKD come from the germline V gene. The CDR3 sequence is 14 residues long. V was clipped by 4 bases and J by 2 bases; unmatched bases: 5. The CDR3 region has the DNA TGTGCCATCAGTGGGTCTAGCGGTCCCTACGAGCAGTACTTC. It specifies CAISGSSGPYEQYF.

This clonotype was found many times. CDR3 sequence: CASSLGTQRRETQYF. Here the CDR3 DNA reads TGTGCCAGCAGCTTGGGGACCCAAAGGCGGGAGACCCAGTACTTC. This rearrangement joins TRBV5-8 to TRBJ2-5; D gene unclear. With 0 bases removed from V and 5 bases from J, the gap between germline ends came to 14 bases. There are 15 residues in the CDR3. CDR1 and CDR2 (germline): SGHTS, YDEGEE.

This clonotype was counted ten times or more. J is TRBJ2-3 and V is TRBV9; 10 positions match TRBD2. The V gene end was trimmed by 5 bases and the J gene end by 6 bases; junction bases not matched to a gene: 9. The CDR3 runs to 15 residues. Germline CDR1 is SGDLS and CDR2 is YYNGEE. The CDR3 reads CASRATSGIQDTQYF. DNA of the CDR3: TGTGCCAGCAGAGCCACTAGCGGGATCCAGGATACGCAGTATTTT.

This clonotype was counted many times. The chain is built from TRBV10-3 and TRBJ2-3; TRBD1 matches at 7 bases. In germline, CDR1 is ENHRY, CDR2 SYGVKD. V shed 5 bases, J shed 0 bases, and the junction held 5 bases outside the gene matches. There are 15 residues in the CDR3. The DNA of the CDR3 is TGTGCCATCAGTCGACAGGGTTCTAGCACAGATACGCAGTATTTT. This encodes CAISRQGSSTDTQYF.

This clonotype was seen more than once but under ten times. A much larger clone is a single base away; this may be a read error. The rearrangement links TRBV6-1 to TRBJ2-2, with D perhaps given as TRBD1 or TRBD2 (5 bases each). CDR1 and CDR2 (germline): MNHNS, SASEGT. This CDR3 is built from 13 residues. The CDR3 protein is CASTSRVPGDLFF. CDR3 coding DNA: TGTGCCAGCACGAGCAGGGTCCCCGGGGATCTGTTTTTT.

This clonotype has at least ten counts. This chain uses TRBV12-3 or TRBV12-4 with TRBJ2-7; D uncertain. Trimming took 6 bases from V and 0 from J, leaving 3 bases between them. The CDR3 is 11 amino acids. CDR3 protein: CASRYSYEQYF. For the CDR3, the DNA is TGTGCCAGCAGGTACTCCTACGAGCAGTACTTC.